The clone carrying this T cell receptor beta chain is a singleton in its sample. Its target is not known. These data originate in a study of radiation and T cells in renal cell carcinoma. Study outcomes and limitations: No pretreatment tumor biopsies were available for baseline clonotypes.

Between the trimmed V and J ends, which lost 0 bases and 10 bases, there was a span of 4 bases. The CDR3 is 11 residues long. The germline gives CDR1 LNHDA, CDR2 SQIVND (reference sequence). The time point here: blood 2 weeks post-SBRT. The treatment was: 15 Gy SBRT to primary tumor, nephrectomy 4 weeks later. Sequenced by immunoSEQ multiplex PCR; TCRdb stores in-frame clones only, minus some. The sample carries tens of thousands of clones, 86% recorded once. Sample: blood, taken from a patient whose treatment included radiotherapy and nephrectomy. The J gene is TRBJ2-1, the V gene TRBV19; D remains unclear. The TCR sequence derives from a woman aged 45-65 years with renal cell carcinoma. The CDR3: CASSIDSEQFF. CDR3 in DNA: TGTGCCAGTAGTATAGATTCAGAGCAGTTCTTC. The variable domain in full, completed from reference TRBV19 and TRBJ2-1, reads DGGITQSPKYLFRKEGQNVTLSCEQNLNHDAMYWYRQDPGQGLRLIYYSQIVNDFQKGDIAEGYSVSREKKESFPLTVTSAQKNPTAFYLCASSIDSEQFFGPGTRLTVL.